Listed here are 12 T cell receptor beta chains from one sample, sequenced in a study of cytomegalovirus exposure and HLA in healthy donors. In the PCR, 60 Vbeta and 13 Jbeta primers were used. Produced via immunoSEQ multiplex PCR; TCRdb's table is partial and in-frame only. This table holds 60,000 to 80,000 clones. Sequences were obtained from PBMCs. Receptor source: a man aged 35 to 55 in good health and CMV-seronegative.

V gene TRBV11-2 combines with J gene TRBJ2-7; a weak D match, TRBD2 (5 bases). Germline V gene sequence: CDR1 SGHAT, CDR2 FQNNGV. V lost 3 bases to trimming and J lost 3 bases, with 12 bases between them. The CDR3 sequence is 14 residues long. The CDR3 loop is CASSFSEGLYEQYF. The CDR3 DNA is TGTGCCAGCAGCTTTAGTGAAGGACTCTACGAGCAGTACTTC.

The chain uses TRBV30 and TRBJ1-2; D call uncertain. Between the trimmed V and J ends, which lost 2 bases and 4 bases, there was a span of 11 bases. The germline V gene encodes CDR1 GTSNPN and CDR2 SVGIG (reference sequence). CDR3 size: 13 residues. The CDR3, as DNA: TGTGCCTGGAGTCGGGGAGTCGGCTATGGCTACACCTTC. This encodes CAWSRGVGYGYTF. The full variable domain, rest sourced from reference TRBV30 and TRBJ1-2, is SQTIHQWPATLVQPVGSPLSLECTVEGTSNPNLYWYRQAAGRGLQLLFYSVGIGQISSEVPQNLSASRPQDRQFILSSKKLLLSDSGFYLCAWSRGVGYGYTFGSGTRLTVV.

V is TRBV14 and J is TRBJ2-2; TRBD1 matches at 7 bases. This CDR3 is 16 amino acids long. CDR1 is SGHDN and CDR2 is FVKESK in the germline V gene. The V and J ends lost 4 bases and 5 bases, in that order; junction bases with no gene match: 10. The DNA for the CDR3 is TGTGCCAGCAGCCCCTCGACAGGGCAATGGACCGGGGAGCTGTTTTTT. Translation: CASSPSTGQWTGELFF. Full variable domain (remainder filled in from reference TRBV14 and TRBJ2-2): EAGVTQFPSHSVIEKGQTVTLRCDPISGHDNLYWYRRVMGKEIKFLLHFVKESKQDESGMPNNRFLAERTGGTYSTLKVQPAELEDSGVYFCASSPSTGQWTGELFFGEGSRLTVL.

The rearrangement uses TRBV7-9 and TRBJ1-4; TRBD1 matches 7 bases. From germline, CDR1 is SEHNR and CDR2 FQNEAQ (reference sequence). Trimming cost V 4 bases and J 8 bases; bases outside gene matches: 7. The CDR3 covers 14 residues. CDR3 loop: CASSSGTAREKLFF. CDR3 bases: TGTGCCAGCAGCTCCGGGACAGCCAGGGAAAAACTGTTTTTT.

The chain recombines TRBV7-8 with TRBJ1-1; possibly TRBD1 for D (5 bases). CDR3 size: 13 residues. V was pared by 8 bases and J by 1 base, with 11 bases between. Germline assignment: CDR1 SGHVS and CDR2 FQNEAQ. CDR3 loop: CASRQDRNTEAFF. In DNA, the CDR3 is TGTGCCAGCCGACAAGACAGGAACACTGAAGCTTTCTTT.

The V gene is TRBV13, the J gene TRBJ2-2, with 8 bases fitting TRBD1. V shed 5 bases, J shed 4 bases, and the junction held 6 bases outside the gene matches. Germline CDR1 is PRHDT and CDR2 is FYEKMQ (reference sequence). The CDR3 is made up of 15 amino acids. The CDR3 sequence: CASSPGQGSTGELFF. The CDR3 bases are TGTGCCAGCAGCCCCGGACAGGGTAGCACCGGGGAGCTGTTTTTT.

The chain joins TRBV6-5 to TRBJ2-2; TRBD1 aligns across 7 bases. Germline V CDR1 and CDR2: MNHEY, SVGAGI. After removal of 0 bases from V and 6 bases from J, the junction contained 4 bases not matched to a gene. The CDR3 spans 15 residues. CDR3 nucleotide sequence: TGTGCCAGCAGTTACTCGAGCGACAGGGCCGGGGAGCTGTTTTTT. Protein sequence: CASSYSSDRAGELFF.

The chain is built from TRBV15 and TRBJ2-2; D perhaps matches TRBD2 (5 bases). V lost 0 bases and J 4 bases, leaving 9 bases between the germline ends. CDR1 and CDR2 (germline): LNHNV, YYDKDF (reference sequence). This CDR3 contains 15 residues. CDR3 in DNA: TGTGCCACCAGCAGAGAAGCGGTTCTCACCGGGGAGCTGTTTTTT. It is translated as CATSREAVLTGELFF.

CDR3 DNA sequence: TGTGCCAGCAGCCCTCTAAGGAGGGGAATGGGGTCTGGGGCCAACGTCCTGACTTTC. Its protein is CASSPLRRGMGSGANVLTF. The chain carries TRBV4-2 and TRBJ2-6; possible D gene TRBD2, 6 bases. The germline gives CDR1 LGHNA, CDR2 YNFKEQ. With 4 bases removed from V and 1 base from J, the gap between germline ends came to 20 bases. The CDR3 loop spans 19 amino acids.

The chain uses TRBV7-2 and TRBJ2-7; the match to TRBD2 covers 10 bases. Germline V CDR1 and CDR2: SGHTA, FQGNSA. V shed 1 base, J shed 1 base, and the junction held 7 bases outside the gene matches. The CDR3 is 17 residues long. The CDR3 DNA is TGTGCCAGCAGCTTAGTTCCAGCGGGGGGGCCATCCTACGAGCAGTACTTC. Amino acids: CASSLVPAGGPSYEQYF.

The gene calls are TRBV28 and TRBJ2-1, with a weak D call TRBD1 (6 bases). V was pared by 5 bases and J by 0 bases, with 11 bases between. The CDR3 loop spans 15 amino acids. The germline V gene has CDR1 MDHEN and CDR2 SYDVKM. CDR3 sequence (DNA): TGTGCCAGCAGTGGGGGACATAGCTCCTACAATGAGCAGTTCTTC. Encoded protein: CASSGGHSSYNEQFF.

The gene calls are TRBV5-1 and TRBJ2-7; D is ambiguous. V was clipped by 2 bases and J by 4 bases, with 4 bases between them. The germline gives CDR1 SGHRS, CDR2 YFSETQ. The CDR3 spans 11 residues. The CDR3: CASSFGYEQYF. CDR3 sequence (DNA): TGCGCCAGCAGCTTCGGGTACGAGCAGTACTTC.